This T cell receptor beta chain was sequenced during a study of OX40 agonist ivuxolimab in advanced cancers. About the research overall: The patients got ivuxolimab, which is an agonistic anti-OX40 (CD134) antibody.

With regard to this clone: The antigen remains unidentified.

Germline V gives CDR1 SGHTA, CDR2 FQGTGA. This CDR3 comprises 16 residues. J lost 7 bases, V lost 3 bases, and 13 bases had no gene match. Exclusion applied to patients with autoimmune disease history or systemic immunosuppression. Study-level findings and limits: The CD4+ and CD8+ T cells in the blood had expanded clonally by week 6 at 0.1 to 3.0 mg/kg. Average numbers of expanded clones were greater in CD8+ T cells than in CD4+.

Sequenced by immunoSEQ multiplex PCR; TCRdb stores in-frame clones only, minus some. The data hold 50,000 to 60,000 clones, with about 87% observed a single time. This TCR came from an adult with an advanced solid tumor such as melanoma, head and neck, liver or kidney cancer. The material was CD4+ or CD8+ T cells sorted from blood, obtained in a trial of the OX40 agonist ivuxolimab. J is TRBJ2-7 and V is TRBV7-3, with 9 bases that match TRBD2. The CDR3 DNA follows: TGTGCCAGCAGCTTGACTCCTGCTAGCGGGATAGCGGAGCAGTACTTC. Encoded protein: CASSLTPASGIAEQYF.